This TCR beta chain is drawn from a study of identical twins (dated by TCRdb to the mid-2010s). Background for the entire study: The study deep-sequenced TCR alpha and beta repertoires from monozygotic twins, unrelated adults of various ages and cord blood to test whether fetal clonotypes persist. To rule out contamination, the twin experiments were replicated at different times with different library preparation protocols. The research as a whole found: A weaker excess of twin sharing was found in beta out-of-frame sequences because the signal-to-noise ratio was lowered by fewer shared sequences. Out-of-frame TCR alpha sharing in monozygotic twins was systematically underestimated by recombination models, whereas sharing between unrelated individuals was in agreement with the recombination models. Because the same donors could not be followed over many years, the conclusions depended on cross-sectional statistical analysis. Invariant T cells such as MAIT and iNKT could partly confound zero-insertion analyses, although diverse VJ usage argued against such confounding for most clonotypes. Abundant cord blood beta clonotypes carried fewer insertions; young adult naive repertoires showed a weaker similar trend, while memory repertoires showed none. Compared with coincidental sharing between unrelated individuals, out-of-frame TCR alpha sequences shared between twins had an excess of sequences with low generation probability.

The library was produced with 5' RACE. TCRdb shows the sequencer as Illumina HiSeq 2000. Template switching introduced a universal primer binding site; the final cDNA contained a unique molecular identifier, enabling accurate counting of TCR cDNA molecules. Specific primers in the conserved constant-segment region were used to synthesize first-strand cDNA for the TCR alpha and beta chains. To control for contamination, every cDNA library was double barcoded, receiving both a SMART-Mk sample barcode and Illumina barcodes. TruSeq adapter sequences and Illumina sample barcodes were added in two successive PCR steps. The Illumina HiSeq platform was used with custom primers to sequence TCR alpha and beta cDNA libraries. In the authors' own workflow: MiGEC was used to process raw reads and extract unique molecular identifiers, and MiXCR was used to find CDR3 positions. For each individual, recombination models were inferred using an EM algorithm with the repgenHMM and IGoR tools. The tcR package in R was used for shared clonotype analysis, with sharing normalized by the product of cloneset sizes. Out-of-frame nonproductive sequences were analyzed to study raw recombination free of thymic and clonal selection effects. The public sequencing data were trimmed at Q25 with fastp and processed into clonotypes with MiXCR by TCRdb, which kept only in-frame beta chains. Rows merge per CDR3 protein into single entries with the most common DNA and genes. V and J calls and clone size were set by TCRdb, not the authors. This sample holds roughly 630,000 distinct CDR3 sequences; roughly 7.1% were observed only once. The ten most abundant clones make up 1.6% of the sample.

CDR1 and CDR2, per the germline V gene, are SGHTA and FQGNSA. From the cysteine through the phenylalanine, the CDR3 covers 16 amino acids. The entry retains the CDR3 DNA only, 48 bases that are in frame from base 1. Relative to germline, V is missing 4 bases and J is missing 1 base, with 5 bases of the junction outside any gene match. All donors were healthy Caucasians. The twin cohort consisted of three pairs of female monozygotic twins, all aged roughly 18 to 29 years. RNA for TCR libraries was isolated from peripheral blood mononuclear cells. Many counts were recorded for this clonotype. What antigen it recognizes has not been identified. Nothing much larger sits one base from this clone, and base qualities are not available. In addition, the sample was reused for a study of yellow fever vaccine responses in identical twins. That second publication adds: According to the authors, in identical twins the way T cells responded to vaccination appeared partly convergent and partly personalized. Focusing on identical twins, the study followed the T cell clones that responded to the vaccine, and did so with precision.

Recombination connected TRBV7-2 to TRBJ1-5; 9 bases in the junction line up with TRBD1. This sequence was found in a woman between 18 and 29 years old in good health. The sample taken for sequencing was PBMCs. The sequenced DNA is TGTGCCAGCAGCTCAACAGGGGGCCGCAGCAATCAGCCCCAGCATTTT. This encodes CASSSTGGRSNQPQHF.